This T cell receptor (beta chain) stems from a study of blood T cell repertoires in COVID-19. Study summary: PBMCs, B-cell-depleted T cells, or T cells were the source of the cDNA or gDNA that made up the material.

V shed 4 bases and J shed 1 base, with 7 bases lying between them. CDR1 is LNHDA, CDR2 SQIVND, per germline (reference sequence). The CDR3 extends over 14 amino acids. Using immunoSEQ multiplex PCR, the repertoire was profiled, and TCRdb retains in-frame clones only, with some absent. The sample carries almost 200,000 clones, about 82% recorded once. Sequenced material: peripheral blood. The rearrangement uses TRBV19 and TRBJ2-2; possibly TRBD2 for D (5 bases). The sequence came from a man in his 60s with COVID-19, enrolled during active disease. The CDR3 DNA sequence: TGTGCCAGTAGTAGCGGGCGGAACACCGGGGAGCTGTTTTTT. Amino acid sequence: CASSSGRNTGELFF.